The clone carrying this T cell receptor (beta chain) was seen a single time. The sample belongs to a study of blood T cell repertoires in COVID-19. Study-wide context: Some COVID-19 samples were acute and others convalescent; all came from the United States, Italy and Spain. The cDNA or gDNA used as material had been derived from T cells, B-cell-depleted T cells, or PBMCs.

The CDR3 is 15 amino acids. The germline CDR1 and CDR2 sequences are LNHDA and SQIVND (reference sequence). Losses at the gene ends were 6 bases for V and 3 bases for J; bases not matched to a gene: 9. Per the study methods: It was from reference gene primer amplification that nucleated cell counts were estimated. Clones were sequenced by immunoSEQ multiplex PCR, and TCRdb holds only the in-frame ones, with some missing. V, J and clone size derive from that table, while D and trimming were established from the DNA sequence. The table includes approximately 290,000 clones, about 85% detected once. The V call is TRBV19, the J call TRBJ2-7, with 9 bases matching TRBD1. Sequences were obtained from peripheral blood. This TCR was recovered from a young man with active or convalescent COVID-19. The CDR3 is CASRAGQGISYEQYF. The CDR3 bases are TGTGCCAGTAGGGCCGGACAGGGGATTAGCTACGAGCAGTACTTC.